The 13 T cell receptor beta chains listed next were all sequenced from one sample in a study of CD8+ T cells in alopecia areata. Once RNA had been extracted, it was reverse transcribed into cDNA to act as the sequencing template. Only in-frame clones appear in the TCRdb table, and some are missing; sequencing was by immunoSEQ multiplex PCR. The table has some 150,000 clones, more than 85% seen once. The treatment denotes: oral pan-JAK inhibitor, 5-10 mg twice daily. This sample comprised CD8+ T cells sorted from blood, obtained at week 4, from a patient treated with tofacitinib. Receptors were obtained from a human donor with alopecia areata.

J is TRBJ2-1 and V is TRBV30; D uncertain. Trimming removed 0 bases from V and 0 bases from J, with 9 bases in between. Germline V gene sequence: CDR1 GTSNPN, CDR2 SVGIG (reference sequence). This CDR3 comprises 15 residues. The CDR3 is CAWSVESSSYNEQFF. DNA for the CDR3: TGTGCCTGGAGTGTGGAGTCGAGCTCCTACAATGAGCAGTTCTTC. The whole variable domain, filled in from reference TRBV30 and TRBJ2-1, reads SQTIHQWPATLVQPVGSPLSLECTVEGTSNPNLYWYRQAAGRGLQLLFYSVGIGQISSEVPQNLSASRPQDRQFILSSKKLLLSDSGFYLCAWSVESSSYNEQFFGPGTRLTVL.

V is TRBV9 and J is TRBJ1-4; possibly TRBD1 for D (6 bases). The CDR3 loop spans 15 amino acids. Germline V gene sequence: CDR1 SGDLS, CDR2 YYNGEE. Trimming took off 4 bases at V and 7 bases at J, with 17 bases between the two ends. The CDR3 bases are TGTGCCAGCAGCCCAACCTCGGGAGGGGGTGAAAAACTGTTTTTT. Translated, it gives CASSPTSGGGEKLFF.

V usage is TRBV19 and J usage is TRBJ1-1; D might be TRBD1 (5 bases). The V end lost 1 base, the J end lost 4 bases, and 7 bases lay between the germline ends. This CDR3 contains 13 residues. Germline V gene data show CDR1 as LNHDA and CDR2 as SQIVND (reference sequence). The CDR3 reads CASSIGRVTEAFF. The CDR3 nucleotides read TGTGCCAGTAGTATAGGCAGGGTCACTGAAGCTTTCTTT.

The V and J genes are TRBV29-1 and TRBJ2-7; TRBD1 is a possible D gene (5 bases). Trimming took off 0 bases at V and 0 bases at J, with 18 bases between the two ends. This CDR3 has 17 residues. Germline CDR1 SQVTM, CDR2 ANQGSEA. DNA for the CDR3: TGCAGCGTTGAAGATCGGTCCGGACATCAGGCCTCCTACGAGCAGTACTTC. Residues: CSVEDRSGHQASYEQYF.

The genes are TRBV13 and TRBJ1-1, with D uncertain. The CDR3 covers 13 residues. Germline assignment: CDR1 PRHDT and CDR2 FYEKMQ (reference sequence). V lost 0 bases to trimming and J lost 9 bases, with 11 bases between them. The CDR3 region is CASSLGSRVQAFF. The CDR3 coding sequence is TGTGCCAGCAGCTTAGGTAGCCGGGTACAAGCTTTCTTT.

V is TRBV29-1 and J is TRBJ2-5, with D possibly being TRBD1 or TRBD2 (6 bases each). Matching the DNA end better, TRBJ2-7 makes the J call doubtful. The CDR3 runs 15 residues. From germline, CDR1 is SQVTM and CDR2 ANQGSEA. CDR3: CSVVGGPRSLYEQYF. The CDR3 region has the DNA TGCAGCGTTGTAGGGGGGCCCCGGAGCTTGTACGAGCAGTACTTC.

The CDR3 is CATQGTGAYEQYF. In DNA, the CDR3 is TGTGCCACCCAGGGGACAGGAGCCTACGAGCAGTACTTC. This rearrangement joins TRBV10-3 to TRBJ2-7; TRBD1 aligns across 8 bases. V trimming: 10 bases; J trimming: 2 bases; junction bases outside the gene matches: 7. The CDR3 runs to 13 residues. Germline CDR1 and CDR2: ENHRY and SYGVKD.

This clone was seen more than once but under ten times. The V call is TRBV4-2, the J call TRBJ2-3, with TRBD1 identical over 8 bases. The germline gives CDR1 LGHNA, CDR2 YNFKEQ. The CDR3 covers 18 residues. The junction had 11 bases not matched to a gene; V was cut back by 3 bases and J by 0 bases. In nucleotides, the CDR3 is TGTGCCAGCAGCCACCCTAGTCGGACAGGGATCAGCACAGATACGCAGTATTTT. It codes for CASSHPSRTGISTDTQYF.

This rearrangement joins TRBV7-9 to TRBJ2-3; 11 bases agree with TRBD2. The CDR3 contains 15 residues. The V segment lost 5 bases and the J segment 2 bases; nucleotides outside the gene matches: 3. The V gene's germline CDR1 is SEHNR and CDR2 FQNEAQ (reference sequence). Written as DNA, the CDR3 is TGTGCCAGCAGCCAGACTAGCGGGGTCACAGATACGCAGTATTTT. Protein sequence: CASSQTSGVTDTQYF.

The CDR3 is CASSHFPGQGPRYF. In DNA form, the CDR3 reads TGCGCCAGCAGTCATTTTCCCGGACAGGGCCCCCGCTACTTC. The chain is built from TRBV23-1 and TRBJ2-7, with 8 bases lining up with TRBD1. TRBV23-1 has ORF status, its function being uncertain. This CDR3 has 14 amino acids. V was clipped by 3 bases and J by 13 bases; unmatched bases: 14.

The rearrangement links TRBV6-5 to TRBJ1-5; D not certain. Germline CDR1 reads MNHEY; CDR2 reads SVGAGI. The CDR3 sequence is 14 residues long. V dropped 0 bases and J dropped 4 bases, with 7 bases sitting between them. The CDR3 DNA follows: TGTGCCAGCAGTTACTCGAGTGGGAATCAGCCCCAGCATTTT. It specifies CASSYSSGNQPQHF.

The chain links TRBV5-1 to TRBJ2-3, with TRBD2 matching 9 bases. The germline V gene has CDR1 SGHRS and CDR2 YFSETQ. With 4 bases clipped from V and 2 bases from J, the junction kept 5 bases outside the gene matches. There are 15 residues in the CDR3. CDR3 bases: TGCGCCAGCAGCCCGGGACTAGCCAACACAGATACGCAGTATTTT. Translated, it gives CASSPGLANTDTQYF.

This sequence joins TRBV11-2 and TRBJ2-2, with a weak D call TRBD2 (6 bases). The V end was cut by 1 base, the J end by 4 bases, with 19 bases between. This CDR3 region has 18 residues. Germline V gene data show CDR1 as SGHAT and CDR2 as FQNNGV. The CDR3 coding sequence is TGTGCCAGCAGCTTAGTTTTCGGCTCCCAAGCGGGCACCGGGGAGCTGTTTTTT. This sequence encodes CASSLVFGSQAGTGELFF.